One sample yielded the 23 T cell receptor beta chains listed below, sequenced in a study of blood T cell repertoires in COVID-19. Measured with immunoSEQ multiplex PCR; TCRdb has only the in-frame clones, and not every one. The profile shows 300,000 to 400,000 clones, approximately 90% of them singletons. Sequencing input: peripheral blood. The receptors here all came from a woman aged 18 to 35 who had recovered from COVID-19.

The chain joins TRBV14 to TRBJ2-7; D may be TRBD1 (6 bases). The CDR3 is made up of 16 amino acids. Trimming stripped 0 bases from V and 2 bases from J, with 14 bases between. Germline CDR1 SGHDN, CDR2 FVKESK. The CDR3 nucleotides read TGTGCCAGCAGCCAAGAGGTTGTAGGGGGACCCTACGAGCAGTACGTC. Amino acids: CASSQEVVGGPYEQYV.

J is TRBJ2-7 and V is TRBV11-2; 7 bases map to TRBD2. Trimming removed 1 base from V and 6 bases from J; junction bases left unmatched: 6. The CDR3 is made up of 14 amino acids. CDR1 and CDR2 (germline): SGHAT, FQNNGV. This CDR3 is CASSLGGGSTEQYV. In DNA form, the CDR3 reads TGTGCCAGCAGCTTAGGGGGGGGGAGTACCGAGCAGTACGTC.

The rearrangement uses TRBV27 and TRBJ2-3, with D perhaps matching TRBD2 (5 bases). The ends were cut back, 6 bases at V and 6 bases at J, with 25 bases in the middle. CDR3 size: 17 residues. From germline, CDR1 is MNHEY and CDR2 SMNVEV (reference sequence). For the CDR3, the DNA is TGTGCCAGCAGCCGCTTGGTTGTAGCGAACGACCGGGATACGCAGTATTTT. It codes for CASSRLVVANDRDTQYF.

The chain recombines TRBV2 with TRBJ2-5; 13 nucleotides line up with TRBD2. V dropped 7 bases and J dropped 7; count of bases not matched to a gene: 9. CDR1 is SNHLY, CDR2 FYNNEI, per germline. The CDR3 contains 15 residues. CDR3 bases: TGTGCCAGCAATCCCGGACTAGCGGGAGTTGGGACCCAGTACTTC. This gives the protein CASNPGLAGVGTQYF.

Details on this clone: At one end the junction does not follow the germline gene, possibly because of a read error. The CDR3 loop is CASSSPSGAGGPETQYF. The CDR3 nucleotides read TGTGCCAGCTCATCACCATCAGGAGCAGGGGGCCCAGAGACCCAGTACTTC. The J gene is TRBJ2-5, the V gene TRBV18; the match to TRBD1 covers 8 bases. Germline V gene sequence: CDR1 KGHSH, CDR2 LQKENI. This CDR3 has 17 residues.

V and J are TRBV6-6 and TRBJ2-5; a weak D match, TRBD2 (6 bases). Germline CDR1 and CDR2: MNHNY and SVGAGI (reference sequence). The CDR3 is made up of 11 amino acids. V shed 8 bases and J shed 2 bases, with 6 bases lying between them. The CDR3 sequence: CASRGQETQYF. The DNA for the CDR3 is TGTGCCAGCCGGGGGCAAGAGACCCAGTACTTC.

DNA for the CDR3: TGTGCCAGCAGCCCAGGGGGAGGCGTTGCAGGGACCGGGGAGCTGTTTTTT. It is translated as CASSPGGGVAGTGELFF. The gene calls are TRBV7-6 and TRBJ2-2; tentative D call: TRBD1 (7 bases). Germline CDR1 is SGHVS and CDR2 is FNYEAQ. This CDR3 has 17 amino acids. Deletions cut 5 bases from V and 5 bases from J, with 21 bases between.

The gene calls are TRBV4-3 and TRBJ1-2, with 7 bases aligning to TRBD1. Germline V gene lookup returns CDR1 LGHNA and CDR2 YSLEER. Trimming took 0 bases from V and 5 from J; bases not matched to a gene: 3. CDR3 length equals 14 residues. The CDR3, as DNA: TGCGCCAGCAGCCAAGAACCGGGACAGTATGGCTACACCTTC. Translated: CASSQEPGQYGYTF.

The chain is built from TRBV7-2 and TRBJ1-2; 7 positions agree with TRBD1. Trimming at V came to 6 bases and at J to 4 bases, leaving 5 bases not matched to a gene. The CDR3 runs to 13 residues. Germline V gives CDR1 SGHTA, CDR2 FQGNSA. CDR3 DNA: TGTGCCAGCAGAACCGGGACAGTCTATGGCTACACCTTC. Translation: CASRTGTVYGYTF. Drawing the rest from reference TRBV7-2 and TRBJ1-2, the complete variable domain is GAGVSQSPSNKVTEKGKDVELRCDPISGHTALYWYRQSLGQGLEFLIYFQGNSAPDKSGLPSDRFSAERTGGSVSTLTIQRTQQEDSAVYLCASRTGTVYGYTFGSGTRLTVV.

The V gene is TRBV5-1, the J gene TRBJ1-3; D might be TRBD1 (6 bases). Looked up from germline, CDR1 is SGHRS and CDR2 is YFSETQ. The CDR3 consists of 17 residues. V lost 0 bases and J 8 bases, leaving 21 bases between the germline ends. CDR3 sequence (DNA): TGCGCCAGCAGCTTGGCCGCAGGGAACAGAGAGGGGGACACCATATATTTT. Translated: CASSLAAGNREGDTIYF.

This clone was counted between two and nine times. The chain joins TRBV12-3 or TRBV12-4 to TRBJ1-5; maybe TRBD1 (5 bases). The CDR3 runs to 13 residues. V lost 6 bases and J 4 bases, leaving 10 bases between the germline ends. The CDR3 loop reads CASRPDRNQPQHF. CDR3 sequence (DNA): TGTGCCAGCAGACCTGACAGAAATCAGCCCCAGCATTTT.

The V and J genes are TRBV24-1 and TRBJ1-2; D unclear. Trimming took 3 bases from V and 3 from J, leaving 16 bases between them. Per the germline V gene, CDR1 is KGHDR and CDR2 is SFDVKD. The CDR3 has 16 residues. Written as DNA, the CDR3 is TGTGCCACCAGTGATGGTCGGACTCCCCCGTACTATGGCTACACCTTC. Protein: CATSDGRTPPYYGYTF.

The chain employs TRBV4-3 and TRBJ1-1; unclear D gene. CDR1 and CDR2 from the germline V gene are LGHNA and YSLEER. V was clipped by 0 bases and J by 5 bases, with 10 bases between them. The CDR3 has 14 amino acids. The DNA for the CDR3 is TGCGCCAGCAGCCAAGAGCGGGGATTAACTGAAGCTTTCTTT. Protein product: CASSQERGLTEAFF.

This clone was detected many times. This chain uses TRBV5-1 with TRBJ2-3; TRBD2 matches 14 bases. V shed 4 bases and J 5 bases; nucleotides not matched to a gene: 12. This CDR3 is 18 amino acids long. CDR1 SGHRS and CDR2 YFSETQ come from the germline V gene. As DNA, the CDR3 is TGCGCCAGCAGCCCTGATGGTCGGACTAGCGGGAGGATAGATACGCAGTATTTT. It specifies CASSPDGRTSGRIDTQYF.

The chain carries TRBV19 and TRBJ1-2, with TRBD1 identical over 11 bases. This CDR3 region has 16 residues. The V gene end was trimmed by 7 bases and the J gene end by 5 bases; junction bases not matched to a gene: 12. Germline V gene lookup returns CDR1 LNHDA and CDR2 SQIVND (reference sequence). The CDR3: CASTAKGTGGSYGYTF. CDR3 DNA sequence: TGTGCCAGTACTGCGAAGGGGACAGGGGGATCGTATGGCTACACCTTC.

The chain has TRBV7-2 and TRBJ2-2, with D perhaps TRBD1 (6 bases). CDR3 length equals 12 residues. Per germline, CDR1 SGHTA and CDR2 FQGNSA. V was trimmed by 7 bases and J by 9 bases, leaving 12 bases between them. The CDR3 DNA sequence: TGTGCCAGCACTAGAAGGGGGAGGGAGCTGTTTTTT. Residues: CASTRRGRELFF.

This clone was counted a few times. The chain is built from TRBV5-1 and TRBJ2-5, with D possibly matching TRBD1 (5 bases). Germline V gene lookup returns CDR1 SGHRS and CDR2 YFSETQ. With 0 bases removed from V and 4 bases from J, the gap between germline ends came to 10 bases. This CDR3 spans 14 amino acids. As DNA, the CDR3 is TGCGCCAGCAGCTTGGTGGGGCTGGGAGAGACCCAGTACTTC. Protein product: CASSLVGLGETQYF.

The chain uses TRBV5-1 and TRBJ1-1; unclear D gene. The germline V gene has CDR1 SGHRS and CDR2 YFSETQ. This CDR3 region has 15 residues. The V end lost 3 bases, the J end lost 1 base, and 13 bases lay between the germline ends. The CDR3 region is CASSSEPYSNTEAFF. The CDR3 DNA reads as TGCGCCAGCAGCTCTGAACCTTACTCGAACACTGAAGCTTTCTTT.

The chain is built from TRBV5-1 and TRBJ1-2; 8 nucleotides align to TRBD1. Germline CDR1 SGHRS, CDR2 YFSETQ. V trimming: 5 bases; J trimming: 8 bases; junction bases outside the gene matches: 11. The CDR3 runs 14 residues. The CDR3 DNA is TGCGCCAGCAGACCAACAGGACAGGGCAAAGGCTACACCTTC. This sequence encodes CASRPTGQGKGYTF.

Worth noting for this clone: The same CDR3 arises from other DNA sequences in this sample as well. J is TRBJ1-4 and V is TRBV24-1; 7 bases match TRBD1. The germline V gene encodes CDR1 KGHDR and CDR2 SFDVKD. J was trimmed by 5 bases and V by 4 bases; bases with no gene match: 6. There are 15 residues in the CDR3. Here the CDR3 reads CATSDPRGSNEKLFF. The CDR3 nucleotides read TGTGCCACCAGTGACCCCAGGGGGTCGAATGAAAAACTGTTTTTT.

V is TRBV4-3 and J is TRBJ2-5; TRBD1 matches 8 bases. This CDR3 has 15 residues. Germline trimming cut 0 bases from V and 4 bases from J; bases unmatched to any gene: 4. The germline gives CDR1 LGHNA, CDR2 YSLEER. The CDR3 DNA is TGCGCCAGCAGCCAAGACCCCAGGGGGCGAGAGACCCAGTACTTC. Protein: CASSQDPRGRETQYF.

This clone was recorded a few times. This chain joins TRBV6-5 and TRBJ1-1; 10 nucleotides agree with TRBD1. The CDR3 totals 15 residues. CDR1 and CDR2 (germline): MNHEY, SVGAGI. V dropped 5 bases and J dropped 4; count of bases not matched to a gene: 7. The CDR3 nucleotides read TGTGCCAGCAGTCCGGACGGGACAGGGGTCACTGAAGCTTTCTTT. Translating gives CASSPDGTGVTEAFF.

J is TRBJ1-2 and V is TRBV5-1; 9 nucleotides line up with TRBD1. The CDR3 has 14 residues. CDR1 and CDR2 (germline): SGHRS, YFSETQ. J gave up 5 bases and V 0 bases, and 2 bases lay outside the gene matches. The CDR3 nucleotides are TGCGCCAGCAGCTTGGAGGGACAGGGTTATGGCTACACCTTC. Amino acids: CASSLEGQGYGYTF.